A selection of T cell receptor beta chains follows, all from one sample in a study of spatial heterogeneity in lung cancer. Each CDR3 protein is one row after TCRdb ran MiXCR on the 5' RACE reads. The table includes roughly 28,000 distinct CDR3 sequences, around 6.9% detected once. The sequencing here drew on lung tumor tissue, taken at surgery. The receptor source for this set is a male donor with early-stage non-small cell lung cancer. Each CDR3 is given with its conserved first and last residue. D genes are given only for firm matches. Some rows have no size entry. The others give once, few or many, or a class for an expanded clone.

D gene: NA; J gene: TRBJ2-2; V gene: TRBV6-5; clone size: once; CDR3 protein: CASSAGQRTGELFF; CDR3 DNA: TGTGCCAGCAGCGCGGGACAGCGAACCGGGGAGCTGTTTTTT
D gene: NA; J gene: TRBJ1-1; V gene: TRBV5-1; clone size: many; CDR3 protein: CASSLAENTEAFF; CDR3 DNA: TGCGCCAGCAGCTTGGCTGAGAACACTGAAGCTTTCTTT
D gene: NA; J gene: TRBJ2-1; V gene: TRBV7-6; clone size: few; CDR3 protein: CASSLGPNYEQFF; CDR3 DNA: TGTGCCAGCAGCCTGGGGCCGAATTATGAGCAGTTCTTC
D gene: NA; J gene: TRBJ2-4; V gene: TRBV18; clone size: few; CDR3 protein: CASSPFLGDIQYF; CDR3 DNA: TGTGCCAGCTCACCGTTCCTTGGGGACATTCAGTACTTC
D gene: TRBD1; J gene: TRBJ2-4; V gene: TRBV29-1; clone size: NA; CDR3 protein: CSVDGDRGSKNIQYF; CDR3 DNA: TGCAGCGTTGATGGGGACAGGGGAAGCAAAAACATTCAGTACTTC
D gene: TRBD1; J gene: TRBJ1-2; V gene: TRBV20-1; clone size: many; CDR3 protein: CSAAATGQDPANYGYTF; CDR3 DNA: TGCAGTGCCGCTGCCACCGGACAGGACCCAGCTAACTATGGCTACACCTTC
D gene: NA; J gene: TRBJ1-1; V gene: TRBV12-3/TRBV12-4; clone size: many; CDR3 protein: CASSPGGPNTEAFF; CDR3 DNA: TGTGCCAGCAGCCCCGGAGGGCCGAACACTGAAGCTTTCTTT
D gene: TRBD2; J gene: TRBJ2-3; V gene: TRBV28; clone size: many; CDR3 protein: CASNGLAGTDTQYF; CDR3 DNA: TGTGCCAGCAATGGACTAGCGGGCACAGATACGCAGTATTTT
D gene: NA; J gene: TRBJ1-2; V gene: TRBV20-1; clone size: NA; CDR3 protein: CSTSLAGAYGYTF; CDR3 DNA: TGCAGTACTAGCCTCGCAGGGGCCTATGGCTACACCTTC
D gene: NA; J gene: TRBJ1-1; V gene: TRBV6-6; clone size: few; CDR3 protein: CASRPGGQRTEAFF; CDR3 DNA: TGTGCCAGCCGCCCTGGGGGGCAGCGAACTGAAGCTTTCTTT
D gene: NA; J gene: TRBJ1-5; V gene: TRBV20-1; clone size: few; CDR3 protein: CSAFRGGENQPQHF; CDR3 DNA: TGCAGTGCTTTTCGAGGGGGGGAGAACCAGCCCCAGCATTTT
D gene: NA; J gene: TRBJ2-5; V gene: TRBV5-1; clone size: many; CDR3 protein: CASSLDTNEGETQYF; CDR3 DNA: TGCGCCAGCAGCTTGGACACAAACGAAGGAGAGACCCAGTACTTC
D gene: TRBD1; J gene: TRBJ2-5; V gene: TRBV6-2/TRBV6-3; clone size: NA; CDR3 protein: CASSQDRGQETQYF; CDR3 DNA: TGTGCCAGCAGTCAGGACAGGGGGCAGGAGACCCAGTACTTC
D gene: NA; J gene: TRBJ2-7; V gene: TRBV5-1; clone size: many; CDR3 protein: CASSLGEGAAEQYF; CDR3 DNA: TGCGCCAGCAGCTTGGGCGAAGGGGCGGCCGAGCAGTACTTC
D gene: NA; J gene: TRBJ1-1; V gene: TRBV5-1; clone size: few; CDR3 protein: CASSLGTVGNTEAFF; CDR3 DNA: TGCGCCAGCAGCTTGGGGACGGTCGGGAACACTGAAGCTTTCTTT
D gene: TRBD1; J gene: TRBJ2-1; V gene: TRBV28; clone size: NA; CDR3 protein: CASSPGTGEYNEQFF; CDR3 DNA: TGTGCCAGCAGCCCCGGGACAGGGGAGTACAATGAGCAGTTCTTC
D gene: NA; J gene: TRBJ2-7; V gene: TRBV7-2; clone size: many; CDR3 protein: CASSLSVAAAYEQYF; CDR3 DNA: TGTGCCAGCAGCTTAAGTGTGGCAGCAGCCTACGAGCAGTACTTC
D gene: NA; J gene: TRBJ2-1; V gene: TRBV3-1; clone size: many; CDR3 protein: CASLRDEQFF; CDR3 DNA: TGTGCCAGCTTGAGAGATGAGCAGTTCTTC
D gene: NA; J gene: TRBJ1-2; V gene: TRBV7-9; clone size: few; CDR3 protein: CASSLRESTNGYTF; CDR3 DNA: TGTGCCAGCAGCTTACGGGAGAGTACGAATGGCTACACCTTC
D gene: NA; J gene: TRBJ1-1; V gene: TRBV20-1; clone size: many; CDR3 protein: CSADGGAWNTEAFF; CDR3 DNA: TGCAGTGCTGACGGCGGGGCATGGAACACTGAAGCTTTCTTT
D gene: TRBD1; J gene: TRBJ1-6; V gene: TRBV20-1; clone size: many; CDR3 protein: CSASNHRGLASPLHF; CDR3 DNA: TGCAGTGCTTCTAATCACAGGGGCTTGGCTTCACCCCTCCACTTT
D gene: NA; J gene: TRBJ1-1; V gene: TRBV27; clone size: NA; CDR3 protein: CASSSGHFYTEAFF; CDR3 DNA: TGTGCCAGCAGTTCAGGACATTTTTACACTGAAGCTTTCTTT
D gene: NA; J gene: TRBJ1-6; V gene: TRBV3-1; clone size: few; CDR3 protein: CASSQVGDSPLHF; CDR3 DNA: TGTGCCAGCAGCCAAGTAGGCGATTCACCCCTCCACTTT
D gene: NA; J gene: TRBJ1-1; V gene: TRBV6-1; clone size: NA; CDR3 protein: CASSEAGGGTEAFF; CDR3 DNA: TGTGCCAGCAGTGAAGCGGGAGGGGGAACTGAAGCTTTCTTT
D gene: NA; J gene: TRBJ2-3; V gene: TRBV20-1; clone size: many; CDR3 protein: CSARGGGTYTQYF; CDR3 DNA: TGCAGTGCTAGGGGGGGCGGGACTTATACGCAGTATTTT
D gene: NA; J gene: TRBJ2-4; V gene: TRBV7-9; clone size: many; CDR3 protein: CASTIGGARNIQYF; CDR3 DNA: TGTGCCAGCACCATTGGGGGTGCTCGGAACATTCAGTACTTC
D gene: NA; J gene: TRBJ2-5; V gene: TRBV5-1; clone size: few; CDR3 protein: CASSSPGEETQYF; CDR3 DNA: TGCGCCAGCAGCTCACCCGGCGAAGAGACCCAGTACTTC
D gene: NA; J gene: TRBJ2-7; V gene: TRBV3-1; clone size: many; CDR3 protein: CASSLLQGYEQYF; CDR3 DNA: TGTGCCAGCAGCCTCCTACAGGGATACGAGCAGTACTTC
D gene: TRBD2; J gene: TRBJ2-1; V gene: TRBV7-8; clone size: many; CDR3 protein: CASSVGAGGISYNEQFF; CDR3 DNA: TGTGCCAGCAGCGTGGGAGCGGGGGGGATCTCCTACAATGAGCAGTTCTTC
D gene: NA; J gene: TRBJ1-6; V gene: TRBV6-5; clone size: many; CDR3 protein: CASSYSIGRSNIGSPLHF; CDR3 DNA: TGTGCCAGCAGTTACTCGATAGGGAGGTCTAATATAGGTTCACCCCTCCACTTT
D gene: TRBD1; J gene: TRBJ2-7; V gene: TRBV6-2/TRBV6-3; clone size: many; CDR3 protein: CASASGTGRNEQYF; CDR3 DNA: TGTGCCAGCGCCTCCGGGACAGGGCGAAACGAGCAGTACTTC
D gene: NA; J gene: TRBJ2-3; V gene: TRBV4-3; clone size: few; CDR3 protein: CASRLGFTDTQYF; CDR3 DNA: TGCGCCAGCCGCTTGGGCTTCACAGATACGCAGTATTTT